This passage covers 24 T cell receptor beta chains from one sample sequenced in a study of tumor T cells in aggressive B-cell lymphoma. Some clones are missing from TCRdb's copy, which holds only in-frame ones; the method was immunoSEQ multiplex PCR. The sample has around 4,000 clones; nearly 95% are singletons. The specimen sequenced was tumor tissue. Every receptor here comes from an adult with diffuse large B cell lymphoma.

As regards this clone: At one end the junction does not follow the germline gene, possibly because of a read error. For the CDR3, the DNA is TGTGCCATCAGTGAGTTGGGAGTGGAGATCCAGTACTTC. This encodes CAISELGVEIQYF. This chain uses TRBV10-3 with TRBJ2-5; a weak D match, TRBD2 (5 bases). Germline V CDR1 and CDR2: ENHRY, SYGVKD. The CDR3 sequence is 13 residues long.

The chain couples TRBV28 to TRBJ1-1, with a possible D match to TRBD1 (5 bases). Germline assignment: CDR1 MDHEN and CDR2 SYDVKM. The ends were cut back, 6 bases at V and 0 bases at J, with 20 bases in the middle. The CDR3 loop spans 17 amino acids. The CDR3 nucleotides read TGTGCCAGCAGCCCTACAGGCGCCGCGAGGATGAACACTGAAGCTTTCTTT. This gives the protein CASSPTGAARMNTEAFF.

For the CDR3, the DNA is TGCAGCGTTGAACCCGGACTAGCGAATACACATAATACGCAGTATTTT. It codes for CSVEPGLANTHNTQYF. The chain recombines TRBV29-1 with TRBJ2-3, with 9 bases that match TRBD2. V was pared by 2 bases and J by 7 bases, with 13 bases of the junction left unmatched. The CDR3 covers 16 residues. Germline CDR1 is SQVTM and CDR2 is ANQGSEA.

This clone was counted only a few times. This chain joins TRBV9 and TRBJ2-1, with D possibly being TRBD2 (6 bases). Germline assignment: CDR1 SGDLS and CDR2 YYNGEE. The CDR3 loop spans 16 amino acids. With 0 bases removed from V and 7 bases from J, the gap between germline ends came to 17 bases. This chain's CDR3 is CASSVAPGTWGNEQFF. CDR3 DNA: TGTGCCAGCAGCGTAGCACCCGGGACTTGGGGGAATGAGCAGTTCTTC.

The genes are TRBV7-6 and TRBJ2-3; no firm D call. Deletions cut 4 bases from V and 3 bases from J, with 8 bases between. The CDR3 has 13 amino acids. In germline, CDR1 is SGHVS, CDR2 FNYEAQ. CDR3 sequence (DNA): TGTGCCAGCAGCTCTCGTCGGACAGATACGCAGTATTTT. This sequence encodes CASSSRRTDTQYF.

CDR3 loop: CASRQLAEAFF. The DNA for the CDR3 is TGTGCCAGCAGGCAACTGGCTGAAGCTTTCTTT. This chain joins TRBV6-5 and TRBJ1-1; the D is unclear. The CDR3 contains 11 residues. Trimming stripped 6 bases from V and 6 bases from J, with 8 bases between. Germline V gene data show CDR1 as MNHEY and CDR2 as SVGAGI.

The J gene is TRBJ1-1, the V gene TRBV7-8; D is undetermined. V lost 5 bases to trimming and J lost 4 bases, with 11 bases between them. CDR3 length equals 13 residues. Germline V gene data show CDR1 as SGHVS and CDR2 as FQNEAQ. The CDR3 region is CASSIGTGTEAFF. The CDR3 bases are TGTGCCAGCAGCATAGGAACGGGCACTGAAGCTTTCTTT.

The CDR3 here is CASSLEGRGNSPLHF. CDR3 DNA: TGTGCCAGCAGCTTAGAGGGCAGGGGGAATTCACCCCTCCACTTT. This chain connects TRBV7-8 to TRBJ1-6; 7 bases align to TRBD1. The CDR3 is 15 amino acids. With V trimmed by 1 base and J by 7 bases, 4 bases remained unmatched. Germline CDR1 and CDR2: SGHVS and FQNEAQ.

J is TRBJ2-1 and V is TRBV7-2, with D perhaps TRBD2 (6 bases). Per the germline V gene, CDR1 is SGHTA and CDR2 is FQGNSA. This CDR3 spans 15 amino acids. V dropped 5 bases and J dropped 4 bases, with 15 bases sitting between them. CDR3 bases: TGTGCCAGCAGCCCCACGGGGGATACGTACAATGAGCAGTTCTTC. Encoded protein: CASSPTGDTYNEQFF.

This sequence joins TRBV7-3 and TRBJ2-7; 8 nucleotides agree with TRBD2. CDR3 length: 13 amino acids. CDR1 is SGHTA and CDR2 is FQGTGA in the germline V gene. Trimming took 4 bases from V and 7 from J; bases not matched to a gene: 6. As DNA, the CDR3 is TGTGCCAGCAGCTCCGGTCGGGGGGGTGAGCAGTACTTC. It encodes CASSSGRGGEQYF.

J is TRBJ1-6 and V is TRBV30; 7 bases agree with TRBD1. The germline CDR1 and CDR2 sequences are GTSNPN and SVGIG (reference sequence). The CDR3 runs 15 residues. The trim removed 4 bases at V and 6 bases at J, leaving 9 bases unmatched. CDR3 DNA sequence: TGTGCCTGGACCGCAGGACAGGCTTTTAATTCACCCCTCCACTTT. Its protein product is CAWTAGQAFNSPLHF.

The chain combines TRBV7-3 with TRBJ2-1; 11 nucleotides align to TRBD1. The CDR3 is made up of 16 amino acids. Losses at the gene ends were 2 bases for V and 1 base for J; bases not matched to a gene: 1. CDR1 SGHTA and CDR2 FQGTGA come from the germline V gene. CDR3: CASSLRDRGSYNEQFF. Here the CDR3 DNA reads TGTGCCAGCAGCTTACGGGACAGGGGGTCCTACAATGAGCAGTTCTTC.

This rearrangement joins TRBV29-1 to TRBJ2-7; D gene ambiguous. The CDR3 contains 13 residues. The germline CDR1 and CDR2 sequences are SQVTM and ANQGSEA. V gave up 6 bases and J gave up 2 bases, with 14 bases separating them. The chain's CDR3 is CSVARSLAYEQYF. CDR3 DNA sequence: TGCAGCGTCGCCAGGTCCCTCGCCTACGAGCAGTACTTC.

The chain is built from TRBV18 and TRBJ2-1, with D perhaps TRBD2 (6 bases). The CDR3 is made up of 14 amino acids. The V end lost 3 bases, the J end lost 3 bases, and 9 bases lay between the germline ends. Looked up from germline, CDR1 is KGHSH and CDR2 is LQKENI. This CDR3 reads CASSPSGYYNEQFF. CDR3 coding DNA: TGTGCCAGCTCACCTAGCGGATACTACAATGAGCAGTTCTTC.

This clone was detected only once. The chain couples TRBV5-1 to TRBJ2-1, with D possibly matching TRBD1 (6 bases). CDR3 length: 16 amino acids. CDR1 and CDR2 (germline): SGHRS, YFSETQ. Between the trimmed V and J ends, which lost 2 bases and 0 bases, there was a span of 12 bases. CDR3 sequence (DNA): TGCGCCAGCAGCTTTATGGGGGCAAGCTCCTACAATGAGCAGTTCTTC. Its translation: CASSFMGASSYNEQFF.

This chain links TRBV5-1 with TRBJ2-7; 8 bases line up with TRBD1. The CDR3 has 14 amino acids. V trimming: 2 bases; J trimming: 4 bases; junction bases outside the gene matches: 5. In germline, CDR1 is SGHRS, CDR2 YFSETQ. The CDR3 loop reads CASSFGQGGYEQYF. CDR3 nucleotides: TGCGCCAGCAGCTTTGGACAGGGTGGATACGAGCAGTACTTC.

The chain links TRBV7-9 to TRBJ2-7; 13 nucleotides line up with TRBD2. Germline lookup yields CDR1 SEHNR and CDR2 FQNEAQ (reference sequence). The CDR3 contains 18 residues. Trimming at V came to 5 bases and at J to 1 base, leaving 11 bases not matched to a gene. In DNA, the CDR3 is TGTGCCAGCAGCGCCAGGACTAGCGGGAGTTTTATTTCCTACGAGCAGTACTTC. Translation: CASSARTSGSFISYEQYF. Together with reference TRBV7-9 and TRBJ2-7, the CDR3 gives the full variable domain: DTGVSQNPRHKITKRGQNVTFRCDPISEHNRLYWYRQTLGQGPEFLTYFQNEAQLEKSRLLSDRFSAERPKGSFSTLEIQRTEQGDSAMYLCASSARTSGSFISYEQYFGPGTRLTVT.

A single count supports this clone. CDR3 DNA: TGTGCCAGCAGCCCGACTAGCGGGATAGGTTTAGCCAAAAACATTCAGTACTTC. The encoded protein is CASSPTSGIGLAKNIQYF. V usage is TRBV13 and J usage is TRBJ2-4; 11 bases fit TRBD2. The CDR3 covers 18 residues. Unmatched junction bases numbered 9, after V lost 5 bases and J lost 0 bases. The germline V gene has CDR1 PRHDT and CDR2 FYEKMQ (reference sequence).

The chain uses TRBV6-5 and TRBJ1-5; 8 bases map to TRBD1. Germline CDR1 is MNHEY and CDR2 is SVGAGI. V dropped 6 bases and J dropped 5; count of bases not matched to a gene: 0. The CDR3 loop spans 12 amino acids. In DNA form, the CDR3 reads TGTGCCAGCAGGACAGGGGATCAGCCCCAGCATTTT. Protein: CASRTGDQPQHF.

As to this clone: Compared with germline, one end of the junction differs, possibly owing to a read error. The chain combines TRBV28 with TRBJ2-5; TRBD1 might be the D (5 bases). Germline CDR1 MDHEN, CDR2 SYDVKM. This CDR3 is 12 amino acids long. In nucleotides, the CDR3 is TGTACCAGCAGTACAGGTGGCGAGACCCAGTACTTC. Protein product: CTSSTGGETQYF.

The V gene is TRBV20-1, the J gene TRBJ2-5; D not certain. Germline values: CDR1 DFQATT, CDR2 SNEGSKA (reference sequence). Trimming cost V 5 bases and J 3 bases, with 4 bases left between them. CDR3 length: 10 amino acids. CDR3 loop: CSASKETQYF. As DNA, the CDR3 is TGCAGTGCTTCCAAAGAGACCCAGTACTTC.

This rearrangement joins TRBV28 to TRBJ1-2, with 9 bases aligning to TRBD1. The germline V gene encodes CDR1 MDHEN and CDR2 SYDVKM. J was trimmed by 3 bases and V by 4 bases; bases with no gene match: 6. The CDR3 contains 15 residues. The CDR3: CASSSGTGWYYGYTF. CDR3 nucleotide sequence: TGTGCCAGCAGTTCCGGGACAGGGTGGTACTATGGCTACACCTTC.

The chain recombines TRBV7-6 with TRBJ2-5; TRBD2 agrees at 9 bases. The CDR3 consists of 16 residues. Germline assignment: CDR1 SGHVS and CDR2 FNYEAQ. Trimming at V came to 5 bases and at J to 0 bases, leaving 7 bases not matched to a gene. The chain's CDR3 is CASSPLAGVNQETQYF. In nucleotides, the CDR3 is TGTGCCAGCAGCCCCTTAGCGGGGGTGAACCAAGAGACCCAGTACTTC.

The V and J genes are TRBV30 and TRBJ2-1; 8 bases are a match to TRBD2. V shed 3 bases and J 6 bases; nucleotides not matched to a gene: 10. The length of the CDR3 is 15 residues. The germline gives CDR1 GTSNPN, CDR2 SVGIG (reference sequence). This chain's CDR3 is CAWRKEGLAANEQFF. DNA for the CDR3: TGTGCCTGGAGGAAAGAAGGACTAGCTGCCAATGAGCAGTTCTTC.